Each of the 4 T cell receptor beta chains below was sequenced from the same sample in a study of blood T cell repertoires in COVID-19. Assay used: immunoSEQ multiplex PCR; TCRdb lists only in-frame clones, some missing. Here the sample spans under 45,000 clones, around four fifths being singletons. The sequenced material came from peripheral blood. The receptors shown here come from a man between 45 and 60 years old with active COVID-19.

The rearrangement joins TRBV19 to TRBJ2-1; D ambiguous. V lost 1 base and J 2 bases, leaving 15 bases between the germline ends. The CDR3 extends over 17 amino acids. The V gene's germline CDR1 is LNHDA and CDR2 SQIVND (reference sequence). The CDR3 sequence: CASSIALYLGAYNEQFF. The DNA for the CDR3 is TGTGCCAGTAGTATAGCCCTCTACCTTGGAGCCTACAATGAGCAGTTCTTC.

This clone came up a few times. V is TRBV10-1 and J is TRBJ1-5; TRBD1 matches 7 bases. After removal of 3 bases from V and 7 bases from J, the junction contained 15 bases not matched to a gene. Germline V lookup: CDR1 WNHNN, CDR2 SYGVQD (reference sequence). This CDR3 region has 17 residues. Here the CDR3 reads CASSDPTGTADKQPQHF. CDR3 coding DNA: TGCGCCAGCAGTGACCCGACCGGGACAGCCGATAAACAGCCCCAGCATTTT.

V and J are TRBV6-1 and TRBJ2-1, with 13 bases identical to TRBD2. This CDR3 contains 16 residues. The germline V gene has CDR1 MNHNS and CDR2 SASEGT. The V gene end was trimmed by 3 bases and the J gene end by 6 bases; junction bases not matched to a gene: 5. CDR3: CASSDPGTSGANEQFF. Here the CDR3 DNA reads TGTGCCAGCAGTGACCCCGGGACTAGCGGGGCCAATGAGCAGTTCTTC.

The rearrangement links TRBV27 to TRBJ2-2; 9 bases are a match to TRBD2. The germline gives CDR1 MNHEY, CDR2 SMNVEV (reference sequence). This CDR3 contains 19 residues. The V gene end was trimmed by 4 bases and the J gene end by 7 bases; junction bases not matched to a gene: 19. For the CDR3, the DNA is TGTGCCAGCAGTTCAACCGGGACTAGCAGATCTAGTTGGAGCGGGGAGCTGTTTTTT. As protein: CASSSTGTSRSSWSGELFF.